The T cell receptor beta chain under discussion was sequenced for a study of chronic HIV infection and antiretroviral therapy. The CDR3 is 13 amino acids. CDR1 and CDR2 from the germline V gene are SQVTM and ANQGSEA. Trimming cost V 6 bases and J 4 bases; bases outside gene matches: 7. TCRdb reanalysed the 5' RACE reads using MiXCR and keeps one entry per CDR3 protein. The data contain 40,000 to 60,000 distinct CDR3 sequences, approximately 19% of them singletons. This clonotype was observed a few times. Sample: peripheral blood. This clonotype originated in an adult who had HIV and had not received antiretroviral therapy, or was an uninfected healthy control (not recorded which). This chain links TRBV29-1 with TRBJ1-2, with 8 bases lining up with TRBD1. In DNA, the CDR3 is TGCAGCGTCGGGACAGGTGCGGGCTATGGCTACACCTTC. Translation gives CSVGTGAGYGYTF. Using reference TRBV29-1 and TRBJ1-2 for the parts outside the CDR3, the full variable domain is SAVISQKPSRDICQRGTSLTIQCQVDSQVTMMFWYRQQPGQSLTLIATANQGSEATYESGFVIDKFPISRPNLTFSTLTVSNMSPEDSSIYLCSVGTGAGYGYTFGSGTRLTVV.